Listed here are 26 T cell receptor beta chains from one sample, sequenced in a study of Ad26.COV2.S vaccination and SARS-CoV-2 variants. Treatment given: around 19 received Ad26.COV2.S at low or high dose, single or two shots; several received placebo; per-sample allocation not given. Sampling was done on day 63 after the first vaccine or placebo injection. Method: immunoSEQ multiplex PCR; TCRdb's copy keeps in-frame clones and lacks some. The repertoire holds about 470,000 clones, less than 95% seen once, with roughly 4.3% in the top ten. Sequenced material: peripheral blood, taken in a trial of Ad26.COV2.S vaccine versus placebo. Receptors were obtained from a person aged 18-60 years who received the Ad26.COV2.S COVID-19 vaccine or a placebo.

The rearrangement links TRBV19 to TRBJ2-7; maybe TRBD1 (5 bases). V was cut by 7 bases and J by 5 bases, with 18 bases left in between. The CDR3 covers 14 residues. Germline CDR1 LNHDA, CDR2 SQIVND (reference sequence). The DNA of the CDR3 is TGTGCCAGTACTCCAGGCAGGGCTTCCAACGAGCAGTACTTC. It specifies CASTPGRASNEQYF. Complete variable domain (other parts from reference TRBV19 and TRBJ2-7): DGGITQSPKYLFRKEGQNVTLSCEQNLNHDAMYWYRQDPGQGLRLIYYSQIVNDFQKGDIAEGYSVSREKKESFPLTVTSAQKNPTAFYLCASTPGRASNEQYFGPGTRLTVT.

The rearrangement links TRBV27 to TRBJ2-4; the match to TRBD1 covers 10 bases. J gave up 1 base and V 1 base, and 1 base lay outside the gene matches. The CDR3 sequence is 16 residues long. Germline V lookup: CDR1 MNHEY, CDR2 SMNVEV (reference sequence). In nucleotides, the CDR3 is TGTGCCAGCAGTTTATGGGGACAGGGGGCCAAAAACATTCAGTACTTC. Its protein is CASSLWGQGAKNIQYF.

This clone was detected only a few times. A junction end diverges from the germline sequence, so it may reflect a read error. The chain is built from TRBV4-3 and TRBJ1-3; no clear D gene. The CDR3 consists of 13 residues. Germline V CDR1 and CDR2: LGHNA, YSLEER. CDR3 sequence reads: CTSSQGQGNTIYF. The DNA of the CDR3 is TGCACCAGCAGCCAAGGGCAGGGAAACACCATATATTTT.

The chain employs TRBV5-5 and TRBJ1-4; a weak D match, TRBD1 (6 bases). Trimming pared 2 bases from V and 7 bases from J, leaving 15 bases between. The CDR3 runs 15 residues. Germline loops: CDR1 SGHKS, CDR2 YYEKEE (reference sequence). The CDR3 nucleotides are TGTGCCAGCAGCTTAGGGCTACAGGGAGTTGAAAAACTGTTTTTT. This codes for CASSLGLQGVEKLFF.

This clone was seen only a few times. The chain combines TRBV28 with TRBJ1-1; no clear D gene. Germline lookup yields CDR1 MDHEN and CDR2 SYDVKM. This CDR3 spans 17 amino acids. V shed 6 bases and J shed 0 bases, with 20 bases lying between them. The CDR3 protein is CASRIVGPVEMNTEAFF. In DNA, the CDR3 is TGTGCCAGCAGAATCGTCGGACCCGTAGAGATGAACACTGAAGCTTTCTTT.

The chain carries TRBV27 and TRBJ2-7; weak D call: TRBD1 (6 bases). The CDR3 is made up of 14 amino acids. Germline CDR1 reads MNHEY; CDR2 reads SMNVEV (reference sequence). The V gene lost 5 bases and the J gene lost 1 base, with 12 bases spanning the gap. CDR3 in DNA: TGTGCCAGCAGTCCGGCCGGACAGTCCTACGAGCAGTACTTC. Amino acid sequence: CASSPAGQSYEQYF.

A single count supports this clone. The rearrangement links TRBV11-2 to TRBJ1-1; D ambiguous. The germline V and J ends were trimmed by 1 base and 1 base, with 10 bases remaining between them. Germline assignment: CDR1 SGHAT and CDR2 FQNNGV. CDR3 length: 15 residues. The CDR3 nucleotides read TGTGCCAGCAGCTTAGCTCCGACGGAGAACACTGAAGCTTTCTTT. Amino acids: CASSLAPTENTEAFF. Supplemented by reference TRBV11-2 and TRBJ1-1, the full variable domain reads EAGVAQSPRYKIIEKRQSVAFWCNPISGHATLYWYQQILGQGPKLLIQFQNNGVVDDSQLPKDRFSAERLKGVDSTLKIQPAKLEDSAVYLCASSLAPTENTEAFFGQGTRLTVV.

The rearrangement uses TRBV7-6 and TRBJ1-3; D remains unclear. Germline loops: CDR1 SGHVS, CDR2 FNYEAQ. The CDR3 extends over 15 amino acids. The V and J ends lost 5 bases and 3 bases respectively, with 14 bases between them. DNA for the CDR3: TGTGCCAGCAGCGGGATTGGATTGCATGGAAACACCATATATTTT. It encodes CASSGIGLHGNTIYF.

This chain connects TRBV6-5 to TRBJ2-7; 12 positions agree with TRBD1. The junction had 5 bases not matched to a gene; V was cut back by 6 bases and J by 2 bases. CDR1 and CDR2 (germline): MNHEY, SVGAGI. This CDR3 is built from 15 residues. CDR3: CASRMGTGGPYEQYF. The CDR3 nucleotides are TGTGCCAGCAGGATGGGGACAGGGGGCCCCTACGAGCAGTACTTC.

This clone was seen once. CDR3 in amino acids: CASSLAVEGQGTDEQFF. The CDR3 DNA sequence: TGCGCCAGCAGCTTGGCCGTCGAGGGACAGGGGACTGATGAGCAGTTCTTC. The rearrangement uses TRBV5-1 and TRBJ2-1; 10 nucleotides match TRBD1. CDR3 length: 17 amino acids. Germline V gene data show CDR1 as SGHRS and CDR2 as YFSETQ. V gave up 0 bases and J gave up 8 bases; unmatched junction bases: 11.

The chain combines TRBV28 with TRBJ2-3, with TRBD2 matching 10 bases. CDR1 is MDHEN, CDR2 SYDVKM, per germline. J lost 3 bases, V lost 5 bases, and 14 bases had no gene match. The CDR3 sequence is 18 residues long. DNA of the CDR3: TGTGCCAGCAGTCCTACATGGGGCTTACTAGCGGGAACAGATACGCAGTATTTT. Protein: CASSPTWGLLAGTDTQYF.

The rearrangement uses TRBV5-4 and TRBJ1-3, with D tentatively TRBD1 (5 bases). Germline-derived CDR1 and CDR2 are SGHNT and YYREEE (reference sequence). The CDR3 extends over 14 amino acids. Deletions cut 1 base from V and 0 bases from J, with 5 bases between. The CDR3 DNA sequence: TGTGCCAGCAGCTTGCAGGGCTCTGGAAACACCATATATTTT. It codes for CASSLQGSGNTIYF.

V and J are TRBV29-1 and TRBJ1-5, with TRBD1 identical over 7 bases. Germline CDR1 reads SQVTM; CDR2 reads ANQGSEA. Germline trimming cut 7 bases from V and 3 bases from J; bases unmatched to any gene: 9. The CDR3 runs to 14 residues. The CDR3 DNA sequence: TGCAGCGCGTCAGGGGGGGCCCCCAATCAGCCCCAGCATTTT. Residues: CSASGGAPNQPQHF. Together with reference TRBV29-1 and TRBJ1-5, the CDR3 gives the full variable domain: SAVISQKPSRDICQRGTSLTIQCQVDSQVTMMFWYRQQPGQSLTLIATANQGSEATYESGFVIDKFPISRPNLTFSTLTVSNMSPEDSSIYLCSASGGAPNQPQHFGDGTRLSIL.

This chain links TRBV5-8 with TRBJ2-1; TRBD1 agrees at 7 bases. The V segment lost 0 bases and the J segment 5 bases; nucleotides outside the gene matches: 5. This CDR3 region has 15 residues. Germline V lookup: CDR1 SGHTS, CDR2 YDEGEE. For the CDR3, the DNA is TGTGCCAGCAGCTTGGAGGGGGCAAAGCACAATGAGCAGTTCTTC. This codes for CASSLEGAKHNEQFF.

V usage is TRBV24-1 and J usage is TRBJ1-1; 9 nucleotides match TRBD1. Germline CDR1 and CDR2: KGHDR and SFDVKD. Losses at the gene ends were 5 bases for V and 1 base for J; bases not matched to a gene: 10. There are 17 residues in the CDR3. The DNA for the CDR3 is TGTGCCACCAGTGCCTCGCCTCGGACAGGGGAGAACACTGAAGCTTTCTTT. Encoded protein: CATSASPRTGENTEAFF.

In this sample, this clone turned up once. The V gene is TRBV15, the J gene TRBJ2-3, with a weak D call TRBD1 (6 bases). Trimming took off 3 bases at V and 6 bases at J, with 19 bases between the two ends. In germline, CDR1 is LNHNV, CDR2 YYDKDF (reference sequence). This CDR3 spans 16 amino acids. The CDR3 DNA reads as TGTGCCACCAGCAGCGACCAGGACAGAAACATGGATACGCAGTATTTT. Its translation: CATSSDQDRNMDTQYF.

The rearrangement uses TRBV7-2 and TRBJ2-3; 10 positions match TRBD2. V lost 7 bases to trimming and J lost 3 bases; unmatched junction nucleotides: 7. The length of the CDR3 is 15 residues. Per the germline V gene, CDR1 is SGHTA and CDR2 is FQGNSA. The CDR3: CASTATSGRTDTQYF. CDR3 nucleotides: TGTGCCAGCACCGCGACTAGCGGGCGGACAGATACGCAGTATTTT.

The J gene is TRBJ2-3, the V gene TRBV5-3; D unclear. TRBV5-3 is labeled an ORF, and its function is uncertain. V was trimmed by 5 bases and J by 6 bases, leaving 10 bases between them. The CDR3 covers 12 residues. In DNA form, the CDR3 reads TGTGCCAGAAGACCCAAGACGGATACGCAGTATTTT. Its protein product is CARRPKTDTQYF.

CDR3 sequence: CASSFWESDTQYF. CDR3 DNA sequence: TGTGCCAGCAGTTTTTGGGAGTCAGATACGCAGTATTTT. The V and J genes are TRBV12-3 or TRBV12-4 and TRBJ2-3; tentatively, D is TRBD2 (5 bases). The CDR3 runs 13 residues. V lost 3 bases, J lost 4 bases, and 8 bases lay in between.

The CDR3 sequence: CASSPIRVDTQYF. CDR3 nucleotide sequence: TGTGCCAGCAGCCCTATTAGGGTAGATACGCAGTATTTT. The chain links TRBV5-5 to TRBJ2-3; D is unclear. Germline CDR1 reads SGHKS; CDR2 reads YYEKEE (reference sequence). CDR3 length: 13 amino acids. Trimming pared 4 bases from V and 5 bases from J, leaving 11 bases between.

This sequence joins TRBV4-2 and TRBJ2-1; TRBD2 agrees at 10 bases. The V gene's germline CDR1 is LGHNA and CDR2 YNFKEQ. The CDR3 is made up of 17 amino acids. With 10 bases clipped from V and 0 bases from J, the junction kept 12 bases outside the gene matches. In DNA form, the CDR3 reads TGTGCCACCGAAAGCGGGAGGGGTCACCCCTCCTACAATGAGCAGTTCTTC. Amino acids: CATESGRGHPSYNEQFF.

The V gene is TRBV27, the J gene TRBJ2-2; 12 bases match TRBD1. Losses at the gene ends were 5 bases for V and 5 bases for J; bases not matched to a gene: 6. CDR1 is MNHEY, CDR2 SMNVEV, per germline (reference sequence). The length of the CDR3 is 16 residues. The CDR3 here is CASSPPGQGATGELFF. CDR3 in DNA: TGTGCCAGCAGTCCACCGGGACAGGGGGCTACCGGGGAGCTGTTTTTT.

The gene calls are TRBV12-3 or TRBV12-4 and TRBJ2-2; possible D gene TRBD2, 5 bases. The CDR3 is made up of 13 amino acids. V lost 5 bases to trimming and J lost 4 bases, with 8 bases between them. CDR3 region: CASSPTSTGELFF. As DNA, the CDR3 is TGTGCCAGCAGTCCCACTAGCACCGGGGAGCTGTTTTTT.

This rearrangement joins TRBV11-2 to TRBJ2-5; 9 nucleotides line up with TRBD1. The junction had 8 bases not matched to a gene; V was cut back by 5 bases and J by 4 bases. Germline V gene data show CDR1 as SGHAT and CDR2 as FQNNGV. The CDR3 contains 15 residues. CDR3 nucleotide sequence: TGTGCCAGCAGCCCCGGACAGGGGTGGGGAGAGACCCAGTACTTC. Translation: CASSPGQGWGETQYF. Looking up the rest from reference TRBV11-2 and TRBJ2-5 gives the full variable domain: EAGVAQSPRYKIIEKRQSVAFWCNPISGHATLYWYQQILGQGPKLLIQFQNNGVVDDSQLPKDRFSAERLKGVDSTLKIQPAKLEDSAVYLCASSPGQGWGETQYFGPGTRLLVL.

This chain links TRBV5-8 with TRBJ2-3; 11 nucleotides line up with TRBD2. Per germline, CDR1 SGHTS and CDR2 YDEGEE. The CDR3 runs to 15 residues. The V segment lost 1 base and the J segment 3 bases; nucleotides outside the gene matches: 1. The CDR3 coding sequence is TGTGCCAGCAGCTTGACTAGCGGGAGTACAGATACGCAGTATTTT. It yields the protein CASSLTSGSTDTQYF.

The V and J genes are TRBV1 and TRBJ1-1. TRBV1 is flagged as a pseudogene. The CDR3 loop spans 15 amino acids. In nucleotides, the CDR3 is TGCACCAGCAGCCAGGGACGGTTCATGAACACTGAAGCTTTCTTT. Its protein is CTSSQGRFMNTEAFF.